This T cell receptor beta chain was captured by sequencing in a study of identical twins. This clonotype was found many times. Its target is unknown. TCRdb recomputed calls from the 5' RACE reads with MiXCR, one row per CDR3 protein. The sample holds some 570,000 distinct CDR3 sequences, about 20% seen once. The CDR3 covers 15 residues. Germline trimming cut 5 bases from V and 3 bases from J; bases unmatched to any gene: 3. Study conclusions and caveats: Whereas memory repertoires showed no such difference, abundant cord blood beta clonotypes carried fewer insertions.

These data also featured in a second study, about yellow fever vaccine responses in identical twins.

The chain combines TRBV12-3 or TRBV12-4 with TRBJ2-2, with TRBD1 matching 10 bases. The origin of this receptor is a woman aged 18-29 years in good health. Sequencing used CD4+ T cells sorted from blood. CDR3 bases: TGTGCCAGCAGTCGGGACAGGGGATACACCGGGGAGCTGTTTTTT. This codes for CASSRDRGYTGELFF.